Listed below are T cell receptor beta chains from one sample, sequenced in a study of shared clonotypes between healthy human individuals. TCRdb keeps only in-frame clones here, not all; method: immunoSEQ multiplex PCR. The data show 450,000 to 500,000 clones, with less than 80% seen just once and about 12% held by the top ten. Sequences were obtained from PBMCs. These receptors were taken from a woman in her 40s in good health. Some clones in this sample may be carry-over from other donors' samples. CDR3s include the opening cysteine and the closing phenylalanine or tryptophan. The D gene is left open where the match is weak. Clone size appears in some rows only: once, few, many, or a class for an expanded clone.

TRBV10-3,TRBJ2-5,once,TRBD1,TGTGCCATCAGTGAGACGGGGGACAGGGTAGGAGAGACCCAGTACTTC,CAISETGDRVGETQYF
TRBV13,TRBJ2-4,.,TRBD1,TGTGCCAGCAGGCCTAGACAGGGGACCATCGCCAAAAACATTCAGTACTTC,CASRPRQGTIAKNIQYF
TRBV6-1,TRBJ2-5,.,TRBD1,TGTGCCAGCAGGGACAGGGGTGCCGAGACCCAGTACTTC,CASRDRGAETQYF
TRBV5-6,TRBJ1-3,.,.,TGTGCCAGCAGTTACCGCCCCGTCGGCGGAAACACCATATATTTT,CASSYRPVGGNTIYF
TRBV18,TRBJ1-1,.,.,TGTGCCAGCTCACCTCTAGGCTTGAACACTGAAGCTTTCTTT,CASSPLGLNTEAFF
TRBV19,TRBJ2-1,.,.,TGTGCCACCTCGCGAGCCGGTGGGGGGAGAAATGAGCAGTTCTTC,CATSRAGGGRNEQFF
TRBV2,TRBJ2-7,few,.,TGTGCCAGCCGAGGGATTACCTACGAGCAGTACTTC,CASRGITYEQYF
TRBV5-1,TRBJ2-7,.,TRBD2,TGCGCCAGCAGCTCCACTAGCGCTCCTACCTACGAGCAGTACTTC,CASSSTSAPTYEQYF
TRBV5-4,TRBJ2-1,.,.,TGTGCCAGCAGCTTGGTAGGGAACAATGAGCAGTTCTTC,CASSLVGNNEQFF
TRBV18,TRBJ1-2,.,.,TGTGCCAGCTCAACGTTAGGGACCGACTATGGCTACACCTTC,CASSTLGTDYGYTF
TRBV10-2,TRBJ2-5,.,.,TGCGCCAGCAGTGAGTCGACAGCCCAAGAGACCCAGTACTTC,CASSESTAQETQYF
TRBV7-9,TRBJ1-4,.,.,TGTGCCAGCAGCTTGGGGCAGGGTGAAGAAAAACTGTTTTTT,CASSLGQGEEKLFF
TRBV6-5,TRBJ1-2,.,TRBD1,TGTGCCAGCAGAAGGGGACAGCTCCTTAACTATGGCTACACCTTC,CASRRGQLLNYGYTF
TRBV9,TRBJ2-1,.,TRBD2,TGTGCCAGCAGCGTAGCACAAAGCGGGGGGACCTACAATGAGCAGTTCTTC,CASSVAQSGGTYNEQFF
TRBV30,TRBJ1-1,.,.,TGTGCCTGGAGTGTACCAGGGCTGAACACTGAAGCTTTCTTT,CAWSVPGLNTEAFF
TRBV21-1,TRBJ2-1,.,.,TGTGCCAGCAGCAATAAGAGGACAGCTGAGCAGTTCTTC,CASSNKRTAEQFF
TRBV7-7,TRBJ2-3,.,TRBD1,TGTGCTAGCAGCTTCGGGACAGGGCCCACAGATACGCAGTATTTT,CASSFGTGPTDTQYF
TRBV6-6,TRBJ1-5,.,.,TGTGCCAGCAGTACCTCCAGGGTACAGCCCCAGCATTTT,CASSTSRVQPQHF
TRBV6-5,TRBJ2-7,.,.,TGTGCCACTAGAATCGGGCACTACGAGCAGTACTTC,CATRIGHYEQYF
TRBV4-3,TRBJ1-4,.,.,TGCGCCAGCAGCCCAACCTCAGGGTTTTTGACTAATGAAAAACTGTTTTTT,CASSPTSGFLTNEKLFF
TRBV7-2,TRBJ1-4,.,.,TGTGCCAGCAGCTTAGGAGGTCCCCATGAAAAACTGTTTTTT,CASSLGGPHEKLFF
TRBV2,TRBJ2-1,.,TRBD2,TGTGCCAGCAGTTCGCGGACTAGCGGGAGGAGCTCCTACAATGAGCAGTTCTTC,CASSSRTSGRSSYNEQFF
TRBV6-5,TRBJ2-7,once,TRBD1,TGTGCCAGCAGTACCCACAGGGGGTTCTACGAGCAGTACTTC,CASSTHRGFYEQYF
TRBV5-4,TRBJ2-7,.,TRBD2,TGTGCCAGCAACTTAGGCGGGAGTCTTGGCGAGCAGTACTTC,CASNLGGSLGEQYF
TRBV28,TRBJ1-1,.,.,TGTGCCAGCAACCCGGACGGGAACACTGAAGCTTTCTTT,CASNPDGNTEAFF
TRBV11-2,TRBJ1-6,.,.,TGTGCCAGCAGCTTAGGCTCGACAGACTCGGGTTCACCCCTCCACTTT,CASSLGSTDSGSPLHF
TRBV5-1,TRBJ2-1,.,TRBD2,TGCGCCAGCAGCTTGTCTAGCGGGAGCGGCAATGAGCAGTTCTTC,CASSLSSGSGNEQFF
TRBV28,TRBJ1-1,.,.,TGTGCCAGCAGTTTTCCAATCAAATTCCACGAGGCGAACACTGAAGCTTTCTTT,CASSFPIKFHEANTEAFF
TRBV7-6,TRBJ2-1,few,.,TGTGCCAGCAGTAAAGGACTCCACAATGAGCAGTTCTTC,CASSKGLHNEQFF
TRBV7-9,TRBJ1-1,.,.,TGTGCCAGCAGCCACCGGGACGGGAACACTGAAGCTTTCTTT,CASSHRDGNTEAFF
TRBV5-1,TRBJ2-1,.,.,TGCGCCAGCAGACAATGGAGGGTTACCTCCTACAATGAGCAGTTCTTC,CASRQWRVTSYNEQFF
TRBV19,TRBJ2-7,.,.,TGTGCCAGTAGCCAACAGCCACGAGACGGCGAGCAGTACTTC,CASSQQPRDGEQYF
TRBV10-3,TRBJ1-5,many,.,TGTGCCATCAGTGAGTCTGTAGGCAAAGGAGGGTTACAGCCCCAGCATTTT,CAISESVGKGGLQPQHF
TRBV30,TRBJ2-1,.,TRBD2,TGTGCCTGGAGCGCCCAGCGGGAGGGGGGAAATGAGCAGTTCTTC,CAWSAQREGGNEQFF
TRBV10-3,TRBJ2-1,many,TRBD2,TGTGCCATCAGGGAGCGGGAGGGTTCCTACAATGAGCAGTTCTTC,CAIREREGSYNEQFF
TRBV28,TRBJ2-7,once,.,TGTGCCAGCAATAGCGTCCCCTCCTACGAGCAGTACTTC,CASNSVPSYEQYF
TRBV11-3,TRBJ2-1,.,.,TGTGCCAGCAGCTTGTACTCCGGGTCTGGCAATGAGCAGTTCTTC,CASSLYSGSGNEQFF
TRBV4-2,TRBJ1-6,.,.,TGTGCCAGCAGCCAAAACCATGGAGGGTCAGCGGATTCACCCCTCCACTTT,CASSQNHGGSADSPLHF
TRBV2,TRBJ2-6,.,.,TGTGCCAGCATCGAAACCGGGGCCAACGTCCTGACTTTC,CASIETGANVLTF
TRBV29-1,TRBJ2-3,.,TRBD1,TGCAGCGGCGGACAGGGGTCTTCCGATACGCAGTATTTT,CSGGQGSSDTQYF
TRBV19,TRBJ1-4,.,.,TGTGCCGCCGAATCAGCCACAACTAATGAAAAACTGTTTTTT,CAAESATTNEKLFF
TRBV28,TRBJ2-7,once,TRBD1,TGTGCCAGCAGCCCGGACAGGGACTTCTACGAGCAGTACTTC,CASSPDRDFYEQYF
TRBV30,TRBJ2-1,.,TRBD2,TGTGCCTGGAGCGGGACTAGGAGTGTCAATGAGCAGTTCTTC,CAWSGTRSVNEQFF
TRBV11-1,TRBJ2-4,once,TRBD2,TGTGCCAGCAGCCCGGGGACTAGCGGGCCTATAGCCAAAAACATTCAGTACTTC,CASSPGTSGPIAKNIQYF
TRBV5-1,TRBJ1-4,.,.,TGCGCCAGCAGCTACGGGACAAGTAATGAAAAACTGTTTTTT,CASSYGTSNEKLFF
TRBV10-1,TRBJ2-1,once,TRBD2,TGCGCCAGCAGCTGGACTAGTGGGTCCTACAATGAGCAGTTCTTC,CASSWTSGSYNEQFF
TRBV19,TRBJ1-5,.,.,TGTGCCAGTGGGGACGGGAATTACAATCAGCCCCAGCATTTT,CASGDGNYNQPQHF
TRBV5-4,TRBJ1-2,once,.,TGTGCCAGCAGCCCAAGGACAGACTCATATGGCTACACCTTC,CASSPRTDSYGYTF
TRBV27,TRBJ1-2,.,.,TGTGCCAGCAGTTTTAGGCTAAACTATGGCTACACCTTC,CASSFRLNYGYTF
TRBV7-9,TRBJ1-2,.,.,TGTGCCAGCAGGCCCCCAGGGACCAGGGGTGGCTACACCTTC,CASRPPGTRGGYTF
TRBV5-1,TRBJ2-7,.,.,TGCGCCAGCAGCTCCCCTCCTGCCCCCCAGTACTTC,CASSSPPAPQYF
TRBV7-2,TRBJ2-1,few,TRBD2,TGTGCCAGCAGCTTAGGTGGGTGGGAGGGGCAGTTCTTC,CASSLGGWEGQFF
TRBV6-5,TRBJ2-3,.,.,TGTGCCAGCAGTTCCCCAGGGAGCACAGATACGCAGTATTTT,CASSSPGSTDTQYF
TRBV7-3,TRBJ2-6,.,.,TGTGCCAGCAGCTTTACCAGCTCTGGGGCCAACGTCCTGACTTTC,CASSFTSSGANVLTF
TRBV28,TRBJ2-3,.,.,TGTGCCGCAGGGCGGACTCAGAGCACAGATACGCAGTATTTT,CAAGRTQSTDTQYF
TRBV7-3,TRBJ2-2,.,.,TGTGCCAGCAGCTCCGAAGATACAGACACCGGGGAGCTGTTTTTT,CASSSEDTDTGELFF